The clone carrying this T cell receptor beta chain was recorded a few times. The source of the sample is a study of cytomegalovirus exposure and HLA in healthy donors. PCR amplification relied on 60 Vbeta primers (plus 13 Jbeta primers). Profiled with immunoSEQ multiplex PCR; TCRdb holds only in-frame clones, not every one. The sample has 95,000 to 110,000 clones; about 9.5% are singletons. After removal of 1 base from V and 4 bases from J, the junction contained 8 bases not matched to a gene. The CDR3 covers 16 residues. The germline V gene has CDR1 SGDLS and CDR2 YYNGEE. This TCR derives from a man aged 35 to 55 in good health and CMV-seropositive. Sequenced: PBMCs. This chain connects TRBV9 to TRBJ2-4; 7 nucleotides agree with TRBD2. CDR3: CASSVNPRGGKNIQYF. CDR3 nucleotide sequence: TGTGCCAGCAGCGTAAACCCCCGGGGAGGGAAAAACATTCAGTACTTC.